Listed here is a single T cell receptor beta chain. Its antigen is as yet unknown. These data are taken from a study of PD-L1 blockade in urothelial cancer. Turning to the study itself: Patients commenced intravenous atezolizumab, 1,200 mg every 3 weeks, in the mid-2010s. T cells numbered a median of roughly 150,000 in the blood samples.

Whole-study findings and limits: Below-median pretreatment blood TCR clonality predicted better survival.

Here immunoSEQ multiplex PCR was the method, and the copy in TCRdb shows in-frame clones only, minus some. Altogether around 33,000 clones are present, about nine tenths being singletons, with the ten largest covering 7.5% to 9.5%. As for time point: peripheral blood 6 weeks after treatment start. Sampling of each patient yielded between 1 and 8 specimens, collected pretreatment and on-treatment. The sequence came from a man at least 80 years old with urothelial cancer. The specimen comprised PBMCs, sampled around atezolizumab (anti-PD-L1) treatment.

CDR3 loop: CASSLDVGVNQPQHF. The CDR3 region has the DNA TGTGCCAGCAGCTTGGATGTGGGAGTCAATCAGCCCCAGCATTTT. The gene calls are TRBV5-5 and TRBJ1-5, with D unresolved. V dropped 0 bases and J dropped 3 bases, with 10 bases sitting between them. Germline V gives CDR1 SGHKS, CDR2 YYEKEE (reference sequence). The CDR3 length is 15 residues.